Reported below is one TCR beta chain. A sample-barcoded 5' primer and a J-beta primer mix were used in a second PCR of about 7 to 12 cycles. A single record per CDR3 protein comes from TCRdb applying MiXCR to the 5' RACE reads. The sample includes about a million distinct CDR3 sequences, roughly 47% of them seen just once. The sample belongs to a study of blood T cells in healthy people across ages. The sequencing input was blood. This clonotype originated in a woman aged 55-75 years in good health.

The CDR3 coding sequence is TGTGCCAGCAGTCTCTCCGTACGGGGGGAAAAGCAGTACTTC. As protein: CASSLSVRGEKQYF. The V and J genes are TRBV28 and TRBJ2-5; 7 nucleotides agree with TRBD2. The V gene's germline CDR1 is MDHEN and CDR2 SYDVKM. The trim removed 5 bases at V and 11 bases at J, leaving 14 bases unmatched. The CDR3 runs 14 residues.